The clone carrying this TCR beta chain came up a few times. Its matching antigen is unknown. PCR was performed a second time for about 7 to 11 cycles using a sample-barcoded 5' primer and a J-beta primer mix. A template-switch adaptor containing 12 random nucleotides labeled each cDNA molecule. Each CDR3 protein is one row after TCRdb ran MiXCR on the 5' RACE reads. Of about 780,000 distinct CDR3 sequences listed, 35% to 50% are singletons. The source of the sample is a study of blood T cells in healthy people across ages. Overall study findings and caveats: More naive CD4+ cells and higher diversity marked long-lived donors relative to aged donors. Across the age range, TCR beta diversity per million T cells fell in a roughly linear way. Because sorting was not performed, PBMCs prevented conclusive naive versus antigen-experienced comparison.

The receptor's source is a man older than 75 in good health. Source material: blood.

The CDR3 nucleotides read TGCAGCGTTACAGGGGGCGGGGGGCAGTTCTTC. Translation gives CSVTGGGGQFF. The chain recombines TRBV29-1 with TRBJ2-1, with TRBD1 matching over 9 bases. The CDR3 contains 11 residues. CDR1 and CDR2 (germline): SQVTM, ANQGSEA. The J segment lost 12 bases and the V segment lost 5 bases, leaving 5 bases of the junction unmatched.